This T cell receptor (beta chain) appears in the sequencing data of a study of blood T cell repertoires in COVID-19. The CDR3 has 17 residues. V was trimmed by 2 bases and J by 2 bases, leaving 17 bases between them. Germline values: CDR1 MNHEY, CDR2 SVGEGT. Only in-frame clones appear in the TCRdb table, and some are missing; sequencing was by immunoSEQ multiplex PCR. This sample has 100,000 to 150,000 clones, with about 89% found just once. The specimen sequenced was peripheral blood. The TCR originated in a man in his fifties with active COVID-19. The genes are TRBV6-2 or TRBV6-3 and TRBJ2-3; D possibly corresponds to TRBD1 (5 bases). CDR3 nucleotides: TGTGCCAGCAGTTACGGGGCGGCGACACTATCCACAGATACGCAGTATTTT. Amino acid sequence: CASSYGAATLSTDTQYF.